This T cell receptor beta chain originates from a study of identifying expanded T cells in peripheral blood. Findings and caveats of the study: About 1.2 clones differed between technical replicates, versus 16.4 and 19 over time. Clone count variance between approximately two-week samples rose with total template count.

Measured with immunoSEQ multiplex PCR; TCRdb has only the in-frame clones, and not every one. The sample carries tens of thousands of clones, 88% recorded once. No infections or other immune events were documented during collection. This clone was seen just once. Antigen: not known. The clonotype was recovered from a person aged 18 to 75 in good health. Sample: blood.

The chain's CDR3 is CASSPRQGIGYGYTF. The CDR3 DNA reads as TGTGCCAGCAGCCCCCGACAGGGTATAGGGTATGGCTACACCTTC. The genes are TRBV7-2 and TRBJ1-2; TRBD1 aligns across 7 bases. V dropped 5 bases and J dropped 5; count of bases not matched to a gene: 11. Germline V gene sequence: CDR1 SGHTA, CDR2 FQGNSA. The CDR3 is 15 residues long.